This T cell receptor (beta chain) was captured in a study of cytomegalovirus exposure and HLA in healthy donors. Notes on the study in general: With DRB1 most and HLA-C fewest, TCR association rates differed between HLA loci in a later analysis. In a later analysis, CMV-associated beta chains were mostly HLA-associated, it appeared. Being indistinguishable, some V segments were excluded, TRBV6-2 and TRBV6-3 among them.

Researchers ran the PCR with 60 Vbeta and 13 Jbeta primers. Only in-frame clones appear in the TCRdb table, and some are missing; sequencing was by immunoSEQ multiplex PCR. This sample has 150,000 or so clones; 60% to 80% occur once, and the top ten carry over 12%. Germline CDR1 is GTSNPN and CDR2 is SVGIG (reference sequence). V gave up 1 base and J gave up 4 bases; unmatched junction bases: 1. The CDR3 covers 13 residues. Comment on this clone: Its cognate antigen is unknown.

The TCR comes from a man aged 45-60 years in good health and CMV-seropositive. V usage is TRBV30 and J usage is TRBJ1-5; 7 bases agree with TRBD1. The material sequenced was PBMCs. CDR3 DNA sequence: TGTGCCTGGAGTGGACAGGGAAATCAGCCCCAGCATTTT. It specifies CAWSGQGNQPQHF.